The rows below give T cell receptor beta chains drawn from one sample of a study of prognosis after radiotherapy for stage I lung cancer. One entry per CDR3 protein results from TCRdb running MiXCR on the multiplex PCR reads. The data hold around 26,000 distinct CDR3 sequences, with around 42% observed a single time. The specimen comprised PBMCs, sampled before or after stereotactic body radiation therapy (not recorded which). The receptor set was obtained from a donor at least 50 years old with non-small cell lung cancer. The CDR3 runs from the conserved cysteine through the conserved F or W. The order of the fields is J gene, CDR3 length, clone size, D gene, V gene, CDR3 DNA, CDR3 protein. The D gene is left open where the match is weak. Only some rows state a clone size, as once, few, many or a class for expanded clones.

J: TRBJ2-7; length: 13; size: many; D: -; V: TRBV20-1; DNA: TGCAGTGTTAGAGTGTCTAGCAATGGGGGGCAGTACTTC; CDR3: CSVRVSSNGGQYF
J: TRBJ1-2; length: 13; size: many; D: -; V: TRBV6-1; DNA: TGTGCCAGCAGTACTGACCTACTCTATGGCTACACCTTC; CDR3: CASSTDLLYGYTF
J: TRBJ2-1; length: 16; size: many; D: TRBD1; V: TRBV12-5; DNA: TGTGCTAGTGGTTTGGGACAGGGAAATTCCTACAATGAGCAGTTCTTC; CDR3: CASGLGQGNSYNEQFF
J: TRBJ2-3; length: 16; size: once; D: TRBD1; V: TRBV30; DNA: TGTGCCTGGAGCGGTGGGACAGGAGGGAGGACAGATACGCAGTATTTT; CDR3: CAWSGGTGGRTDTQYF
J: TRBJ2-7; length: 15; size: -; D: TRBD1; V: TRBV7-6; DNA: TGTGCCAGCAGCTCAGGGCCTGGACAGGATTACGAGCAGTACTTC; CDR3: CASSSGPGQDYEQYF
J: TRBJ2-7; length: 14; size: -; D: TRBD1; V: TRBV20-1; DNA: TGCAGTGCTCCAGGGGGCTTCTCCTACAACGAGCAGTACTTC; CDR3: CSAPGGFSYNEQYF
J: TRBJ2-5; length: 15; size: many; D: TRBD2; V: TRBV6-2/TRBV6-3; DNA: TGTGCCAGCAATTGGAGCGGGGGAGACCAAGAGACCCAGTACTTC; CDR3: CASNWSGGDQETQYF
J: TRBJ2-4; length: 14; size: many; D: -; V: TRBV20-1; DNA: TGCAGTGCTAGACCCTCGGGACTGGAAAACATTCAGTACTTC; CDR3: CSARPSGLENIQYF
J: TRBJ2-1; length: 15; size: -; D: TRBD1; V: TRBV11-2; DNA: TGTGCCAGCAGCTCCGGGGGACAGGTTTACAATGAGCAGTTCTTC; CDR3: CASSSGGQVYNEQFF
J: TRBJ2-5; length: 17; size: once; D: TRBD2; V: TRBV4-1; DNA: TGCGCCAGCAGCCAAGACCCGGCAAGCGGGAGTAAAGAGACCCAGTACTTC; CDR3: CASSQDPASGSKETQYF
J: TRBJ1-3; length: 16; size: many; D: -; V: TRBV5-6; DNA: TGTGCCAGCAGCTTGATAGGGACCCAGGATGGAAACACCATATATTTT; CDR3: CASSLIGTQDGNTIYF
J: TRBJ2-7; length: 12; size: many; D: -; V: TRBV20-1; DNA: TGCAGTGCTAGAAAGGCCTCCTACGAGCAGTACTTC; CDR3: CSARKASYEQYF
J: TRBJ2-7; length: 13; size: -; D: -; V: TRBV30; DNA: TGTGCCTGGGCCTCCGGGGCTGGGTACGAGCAGTACTTC; CDR3: CAWASGAGYEQYF
J: TRBJ2-7; length: 15; size: medium-sized; D: TRBD1; V: TRBV6-2/TRBV6-3; DNA: TGTGCCAGCAGTTCCCGGGACAGGGGGGGCTACGAGCAGTACTTC; CDR3: CASSSRDRGGYEQYF
J: TRBJ2-3; length: 13; size: -; D: -; V: TRBV29-1; DNA: TGCAGCTCTGACAGCTGTAGCACAGATACGCAGTATTTT; CDR3: CSSDSCSTDTQYF
J: TRBJ2-1; length: 12; size: many; D: -; V: TRBV3-1; DNA: TGTGCCAGCAGCCGCCACTACAATGAGCAGTTCTTC; CDR3: CASSRHYNEQFF
J: TRBJ2-7; length: 13; size: -; D: -; V: TRBV20-1; DNA: TGCAGTGCTATCCCTTTTGGGGGATCCGAGCAGTACTTC; CDR3: CSAIPFGGSEQYF
J: TRBJ2-1; length: 12; size: medium-sized; D: -; V: TRBV28; DNA: TGTGCCAGCAGTCACGACAGGTACGAGCAGTTCTTC; CDR3: CASSHDRYEQFF
J: TRBJ1-2; length: 15; size: -; D: -; V: TRBV7-2; DNA: TGTGCCAGCAGCTTAGTACAGGGAGGGGAATATGGCTACACCTTC; CDR3: CASSLVQGGEYGYTF
J: TRBJ2-3; length: 14; size: -; D: -; V: TRBV28; DNA: TGTGCCAGCAGCTTAGGAGGTTTCACAGATACGCAGTATTTT; CDR3: CASSLGGFTDTQYF